Listed below are T cell receptor beta chains from one sample, sequenced in a study of blood T cell repertoires in COVID-19. Measured with immunoSEQ multiplex PCR; TCRdb has only the in-frame clones, and not every one. Of about 500,000 clones in the sample, approximately 88% were seen once. The sequencing sample was made of peripheral blood. Receptor source: a woman between 45 and 65 years old with COVID-19, enrolled during active disease. Both conserved end residues are part of each CDR3. A D gene is named only where the DNA matches it firmly. Clone size appears in some rows only: once, few, many, or a class for an expanded clone.

d_gene: .
v_gene: TRBV27
abundance: .
j_gene: TRBJ1-6
CDR3nt: TGTGCCAGCAGTGCCGGGACTCCAAATTCACCCCTCCACTTT
CDR3aa: CASSAGTPNSPLHF

d_gene: .
v_gene: TRBV28
abundance: .
j_gene: TRBJ2-2
CDR3nt: TGTGCCAGCAGGAGCCCCACCGGGGAGCTGTTTTTT
CDR3aa: CASRSPTGELFF

d_gene: .
v_gene: TRBV5-1
abundance: .
j_gene: TRBJ2-7
CDR3nt: TGCGCCAGCAGTCAAGGACGGACTTACGAGCAGTACTTC
CDR3aa: CASSQGRTYEQYF

d_gene: .
v_gene: TRBV29-1
abundance: .
j_gene: TRBJ1-2
CDR3nt: TGCAGCGTCGAGGGCTTTGGCAATGGCTACACCTTC
CDR3aa: CSVEGFGNGYTF

d_gene: .
v_gene: TRBV30
abundance: .
j_gene: TRBJ1-1
CDR3nt: TGTGCCTGGAGTGTAACCGGGACAATCGGTTTCTTT
CDR3aa: CAWSVTGTIGFF

d_gene: .
v_gene: TRBV5-6
abundance: .
j_gene: TRBJ1-4
CDR3nt: TGTGCCAGCAGCTTGGCCGGAGGGCGGCTTGATGAACTGTTTTTT
CDR3aa: CASSLAGGRLDELFF

d_gene: .
v_gene: TRBV6-4
abundance: .
j_gene: TRBJ1-1
CDR3nt: TGTGCCAGCAGTGACACTTCCTTGAACACTGAAGCTTTCTTT
CDR3aa: CASSDTSLNTEAFF

d_gene: .
v_gene: TRBV30
abundance: .
j_gene: TRBJ2-1
CDR3nt: TGTGCCTCCCTCGAAGCCTTCGAGCAGTTCTTC
CDR3aa: CASLEAFEQFF

d_gene: TRBD1
v_gene: TRBV27
abundance: .
j_gene: TRBJ1-1
CDR3nt: TGTGCCAGCAGTACCCCCGGGACAGGGGACCATGAAGCTTTCTTT
CDR3aa: CASSTPGTGDHEAFF

d_gene: .
v_gene: TRBV13
abundance: once
j_gene: TRBJ2-7
CDR3nt: TGTGCCAGCAGCTTAGAACAGGCCCCCTACGAGCAGTACTTC
CDR3aa: CASSLEQAPYEQYF

d_gene: TRBD1
v_gene: TRBV5-6
abundance: once
j_gene: TRBJ1-1
CDR3nt: TGTGCCAGCAGCTCCCCACTTAGACAGGGCTCTGAAGCTTTCTTT
CDR3aa: CASSSPLRQGSEAFF